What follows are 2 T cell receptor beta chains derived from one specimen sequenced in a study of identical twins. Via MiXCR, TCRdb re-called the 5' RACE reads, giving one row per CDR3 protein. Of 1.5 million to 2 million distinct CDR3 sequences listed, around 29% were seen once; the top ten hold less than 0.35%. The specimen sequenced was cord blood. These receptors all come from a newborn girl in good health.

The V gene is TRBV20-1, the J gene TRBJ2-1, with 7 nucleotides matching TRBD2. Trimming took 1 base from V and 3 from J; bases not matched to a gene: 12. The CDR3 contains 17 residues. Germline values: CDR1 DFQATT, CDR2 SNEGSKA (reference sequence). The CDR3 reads CSARVVGGGKIYNEQFF. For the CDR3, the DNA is TGCAGTGCTAGAGTTGTCGGGGGAGGGAAGATCTACAATGAGCAGTTCTTC.

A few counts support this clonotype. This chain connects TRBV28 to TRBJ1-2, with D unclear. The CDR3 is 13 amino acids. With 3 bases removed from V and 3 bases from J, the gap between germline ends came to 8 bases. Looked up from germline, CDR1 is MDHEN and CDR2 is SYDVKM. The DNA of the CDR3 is TGTGCCAGCAGTTTCAGGTTTTACTATGGCTACACCTTC. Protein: CASSFRFYYGYTF.